This T cell receptor beta chain was identified in a study of OX40 agonist ivuxolimab in advanced cancers. Study background: Partial responses occurred in Three dose-escalation patients, one with hepatocellular carcinoma and two with cutaneous melanoma. Study outcomes and limitations: Researchers did not establish what antigens the expanded peripheral T cells target.

Here immunoSEQ multiplex PCR was the method, and the copy in TCRdb shows in-frame clones only, minus some. The table includes over 10,000 clones, roughly four fifths detected once. The V and J ends lost 0 bases and 4 bases respectively, with 20 bases between them. The CDR3 is 17 residues long. Germline V CDR1 and CDR2: SGDLS, YYNGEE. Details on this clone: Its antigen is not identified.

The chain couples TRBV9 to TRBJ2-7; D is possibly TRBD1 (5 bases). The sample here was CD4+ or CD8+ T cells sorted from blood, taken in a trial of the OX40 agonist ivuxolimab. The sequence was collected from an adult with an advanced solid tumor such as melanoma, head and neck, liver or kidney cancer. CDR3 DNA sequence: TGTGCCAGCAGCGTAGATTTTAGGGGTTCGACATTTTACGAGCAGTACTTC. Its translation: CASSVDFRGSTFYEQYF.